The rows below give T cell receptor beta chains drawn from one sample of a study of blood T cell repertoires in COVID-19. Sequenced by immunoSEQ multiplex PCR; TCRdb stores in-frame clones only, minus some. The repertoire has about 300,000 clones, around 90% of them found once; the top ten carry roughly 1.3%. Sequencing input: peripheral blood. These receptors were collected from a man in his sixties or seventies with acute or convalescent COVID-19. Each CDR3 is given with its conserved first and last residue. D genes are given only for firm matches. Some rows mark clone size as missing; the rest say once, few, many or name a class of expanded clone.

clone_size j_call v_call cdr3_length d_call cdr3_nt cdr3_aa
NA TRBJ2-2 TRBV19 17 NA TGTGCCAGTAGCCGAAATATGGGGCGGTCAAACACCGGGGAGCTGTTTTTT CASSRNMGRSNTGELFF
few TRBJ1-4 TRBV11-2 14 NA TGTGCCAGCAGCTACTCACGGACTAATGAAAAACTGTTTTTT CASSYSRTNEKLFF
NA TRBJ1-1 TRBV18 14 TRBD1 TGTGCCAGCTCAGAGACAGGGGGAGTCTCCGAAGCTTTCTTT CASSETGGVSEAFF
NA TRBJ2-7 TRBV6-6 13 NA TGTGCCAGCAGTCGACCCGGAGACTACGAGCAGTACTTC CASSRPGDYEQYF
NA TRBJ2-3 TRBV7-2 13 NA TGTGCCAGCAGCACGGACTGGGGAGATACGCAGTATTTT CASSTDWGDTQYF
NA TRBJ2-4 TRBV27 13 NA TGTGCCAGCAGTCCCGACAGAAAAAACATTCAGTACTTC CASSPDRKNIQYF
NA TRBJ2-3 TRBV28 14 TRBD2 TGTGCCAGCCGGCTCGGACTAGCGGGAGATACGCAGTATTTT CASRLGLAGDTQYF
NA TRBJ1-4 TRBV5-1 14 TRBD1 TGCGCCAGCAGCTGGACAGGGATTAATGAAAAACTGTTTTTT CASSWTGINEKLFF
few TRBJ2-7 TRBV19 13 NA TGTGCCAGTAGTATAGCAGGGCGAAACGAGCAGTACTTC CASSIAGRNEQYF
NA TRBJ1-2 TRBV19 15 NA TGTGCCAGTAGTATAGAGAGGGACACCTACTATGGCTACACCTTC CASSIERDTYYGYTF
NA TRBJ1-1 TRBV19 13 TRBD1 TGTGCCAGTTCGGGACAGGAGAACACTGAAGCTTTCTTT CASSGQENTEAFF
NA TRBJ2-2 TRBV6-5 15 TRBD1 TGTGCCAGCAGGCGACAGGGACGGAACACCGGGGAGCTGTTTTTT CASRRQGRNTGELFF
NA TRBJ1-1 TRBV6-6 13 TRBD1 TGTGCCAGCAGCAAGACAGGGGGCACTGAAGCTTTCTTT CASSKTGGTEAFF
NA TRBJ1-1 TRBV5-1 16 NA TGCGCCAGCAGCTTGAACAGGGAGAGTAGGAACACTGAAGCTTTCTTT CASSLNRESRNTEAFF
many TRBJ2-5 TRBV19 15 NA TGTGCCAGTAGTATTAGGCGGGGGCTCCAAGAGACCCAGTACTTC CASSIRRGLQETQYF
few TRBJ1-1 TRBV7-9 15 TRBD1 TGTGCCAGCAGCTTAGCGGAACAGGGGGCTAGGGAAGCTTTCTTT CASSLAEQGAREAFF
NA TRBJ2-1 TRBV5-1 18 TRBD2 TGCGCCAGCAGCTTGGTTCCCGGTGCGGGAGGCTCTTACAATGAGCAGTTCTTC CASSLVPGAGGSYNEQFF
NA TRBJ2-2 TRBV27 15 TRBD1 TGTGCCAGCAGCCAAAGGGGGCAGGGCACCGGGGAGCTGTTTTTT CASSQRGQGTGELFF
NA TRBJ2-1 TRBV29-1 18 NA TGCAGCGTTGAAACGGGATACCAACAAGTACGCTCCTACAATGAGCAGTTCTTC CSVETGYQQVRSYNEQFF
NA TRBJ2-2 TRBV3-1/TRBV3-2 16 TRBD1 TGTGCCAGCAGACGGACCGGGACAGACAGCGCCGGGGAGCTGTTTTTT CASRRTGTDSAGELFF
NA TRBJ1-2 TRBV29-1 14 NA TGCAGCGTTGTGTTTTCGGAGAATAACTATGGCTACACCTTC CSVVFSENNYGYTF
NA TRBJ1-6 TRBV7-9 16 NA TGTGCCAGCAGCTTAGCCCTAGGTCGAACGGATTCACCCCTCCACTTT CASSLALGRTDSPLHF
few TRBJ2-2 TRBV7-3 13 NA TGTGCCAGCAGCTTATTGGAGACCGGGGAGCTGTTTTTT CASSLLETGELFF
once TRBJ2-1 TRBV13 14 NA TGTGCCAGCAGCTTTATGCGGGCCCGGGATGAGCAGTTCTTC CASSFMRARDEQFF
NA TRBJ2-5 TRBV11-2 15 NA TGTGCCAGCAGCCCGAGGTTGGCGGGCGAGGAGACCCAGTACTTC CASSPRLAGEETQYF